The rows below give T cell receptor beta chains drawn from one sample of a study of T cells in Graves' hyperthyroidism and ophthalmopathy. TCRdb passed the multiplex PCR reads through MiXCR, listing each CDR3 protein once. This sample has fewer than 550,000 distinct CDR3 sequences, with about 15% found just once. Sequencing input: blood. The receptor source for this set is a woman under 30 with Graves' hyperthyroidism. Each CDR3 is given without its conserved first and last residue.

>12|TRBJ2-1|TRBV20-1
SAIRDSDYNEQF
>12|TRBJ2-3|TRBV20-1
SAPELRGTDTQY
>11|TRBJ1-3|TRBV28
ATSWQFGNTIY
>10|TRBJ2-7|TRBV30
AWGGGGYEQY
>9|TRBJ1-2|TRBV30
ALTTGGGYT
>14|TRBJ2-5|TRBV5-1
ASSLNGPQSQETQY
>14|TRBJ2-1|TRBV20-1
SASPGLAGGPGEQF
>15|TRBJ2-3|TRBV6-6
ASSYYGGRGGRDTQY
>12|TRBJ2-1|TRBV19
ASSNGGGYNEQF
>10|TRBJ2-3|TRBV2
ASSGGRDTQY
>12|TRBJ1-5|TRBV20-1
SASPGLESQPQH
>13|TRBJ2-2|TRBV7-7
ASSLTTSSAGELF
>16|TRBJ1-5|TRBV6-1
ASSEPISLRRGNQPQH
>11|TRBJ2-7|TRBV4-1
ASSVRDDYEQY
>13|TRBJ2-7|TRBV6-5
ASSYSGGPSYEQY
>10|TRBJ2-7|TRBV3-1
ASKSWGYEQY
>14|TRBJ2-3|TRBV3-1
ASSQDGLAGGDTQY
>11|TRBJ2-7|TRBV5-1
ASSSENSHEQY
>13|TRBJ1-5|TRBV19
ASPRGRGGGQPQH
>12|TRBJ1-4|TRBV7-2
ASSLRLTNEKLF
>11|TRBJ2-7|TRBV6-5
ASSYTSFYEQY
>12|TRBJ1-5|TRBV7-9
ASTPGAGNQPQH
>11|TRBJ1-2|TRBV3-1
ASAVGGNYGYT
>12|TRBJ2-1|TRBV10-2
ASSEWTGLNEQF
>12|TRBJ1-5|TRBV28
ASNRRWGNQPQH
>12|TRBJ2-3|TRBV6-1
ASSLRGETDTQY
>14|TRBJ2-3|TRBV5-1
ASSLLVGGGTDTQY
>10|TRBJ2-7|TRBV18
ASSPGRDEQY
>11|TRBJ1-1|TRBV18
ASSRDKNTEAF
>15|TRBJ1-2|TRBV5-1
ASSFTLTGTGRYGYT
>13|TRBJ2-1|TRBV7-2
ASSLRERGGREQF
>15|TRBJ2-5|TRBV15
ATSRWGLAGGGETQY
>13|TRBJ2-2|TRBV7-6
ASSLGGTAHRELF
>13|TRBJ2-3|TRBV10-3
AISDGGGATDTQY
>10|TRBJ2-7|TRBV6-2/TRBV6-3
ASSRLDYEQY
>13|TRBJ1-5|TRBV6-2/TRBV6-3
ASRERRMDNQPQH
>19|TRBJ2-2|TRBV20-1
SARATTLAGGLSPNTGELF
>13|TRBJ2-1|TRBV5-1
ASSLEGLGYNEQF
>17|TRBJ2-6|TRBV7-6
ASSQGMTGTSSGANVLT
>13|TRBJ2-6|TRBV19
ASSIAGMGANVLT
>14|TRBJ1-3|TRBV5-6
ASSRNQGFSGNTIY
>13|TRBJ2-3|TRBV2
ASSVYSGGTDTQY
>12|TRBJ2-7|TRBV12-3/TRBV12-4
ASSLGQTIGEQY
>13|TRBJ2-1|TRBV27
ASSFGLAPYNEQF
>14|TRBJ2-2|TRBV12-3/TRBV12-4
ATDHGEGGLTGELF
>13|TRBJ1-5|TRBV12-3/TRBV12-4
ASSGPRDRNQPQH
>12|TRBJ2-7|TRBV9
ASSVAGGEYEQY
>12|TRBJ1-2|TRBV9
ASSAGGDTWGYT
>13|TRBJ2-3|TRBV19
ASSQPLVRADTQY
>12|TRBJ1-1|TRBV19
ASSQGGGITEAF
>13|TRBJ1-2|TRBV28
ASSFWAGRDYGYT
>11|TRBJ1-4|TRBV20-1
GWGTSRGEKLF
>12|TRBJ2-5|TRBV9
ASSVDLAGGPFY
>12|TRBJ1-4|TRBV20-1
SATTGVKFEKLF
>12|TRBJ1-5|TRBV20-1
SASRGYLNQPQH